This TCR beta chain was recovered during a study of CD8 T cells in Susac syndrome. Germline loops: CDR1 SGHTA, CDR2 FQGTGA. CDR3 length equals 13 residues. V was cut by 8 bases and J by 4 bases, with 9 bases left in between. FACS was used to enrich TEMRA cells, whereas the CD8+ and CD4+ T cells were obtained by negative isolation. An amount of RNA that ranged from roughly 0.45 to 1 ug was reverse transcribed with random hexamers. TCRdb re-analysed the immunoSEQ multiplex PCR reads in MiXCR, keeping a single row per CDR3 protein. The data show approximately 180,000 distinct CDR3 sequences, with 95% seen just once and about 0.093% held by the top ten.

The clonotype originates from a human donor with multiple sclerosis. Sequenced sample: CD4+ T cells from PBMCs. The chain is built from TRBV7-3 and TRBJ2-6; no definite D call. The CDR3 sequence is CASSSKGANVLTF. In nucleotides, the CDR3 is TGTGCCAGCTCCTCGAAAGGGGCCAACGTCCTGACTTTC.